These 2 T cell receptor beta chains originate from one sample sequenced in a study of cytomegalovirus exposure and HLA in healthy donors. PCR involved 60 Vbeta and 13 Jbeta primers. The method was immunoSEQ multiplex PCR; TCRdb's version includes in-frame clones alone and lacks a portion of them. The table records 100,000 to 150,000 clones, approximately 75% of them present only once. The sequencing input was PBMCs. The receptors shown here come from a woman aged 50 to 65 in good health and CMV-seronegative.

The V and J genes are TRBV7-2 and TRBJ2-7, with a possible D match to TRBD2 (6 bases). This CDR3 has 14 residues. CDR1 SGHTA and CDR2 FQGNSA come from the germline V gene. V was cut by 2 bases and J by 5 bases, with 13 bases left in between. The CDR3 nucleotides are TGTGCCAGCAGCTTAAGGTGGGAGGTTAACGAGCAGTACTTC. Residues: CASSLRWEVNEQYF.

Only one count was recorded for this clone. CDR3 loop: CASSTRTGVSYEQFF. The CDR3 bases are TGTGCCAGCAGTACTAGGACAGGGGTCAGCTATGAGCAGTTCTTC. The chain combines TRBV25-1 with TRBJ2-1, with TRBD1 matching over 9 bases. V was clipped by 5 bases and J by 8 bases; unmatched bases: 10. Germline loops: CDR1 MGHDK, CDR2 SYGVNS. This CDR3 is 15 amino acids long.